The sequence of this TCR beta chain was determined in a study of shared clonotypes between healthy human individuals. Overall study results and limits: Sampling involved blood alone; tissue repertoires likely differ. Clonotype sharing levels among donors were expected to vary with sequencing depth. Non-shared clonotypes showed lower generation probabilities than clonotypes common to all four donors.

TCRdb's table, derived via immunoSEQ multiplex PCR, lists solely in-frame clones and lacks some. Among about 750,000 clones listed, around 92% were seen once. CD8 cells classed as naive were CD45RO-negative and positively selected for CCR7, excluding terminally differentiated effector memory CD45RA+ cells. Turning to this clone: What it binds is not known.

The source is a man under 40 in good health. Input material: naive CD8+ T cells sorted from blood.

CDR3 residues: CASSRASGANVLTF. Written as DNA, the CDR3 is TGTGCCAGCTCTCGAGCCTCTGGGGCCAACGTCCTGACTTTC. The chain uses TRBV9 and TRBJ2-6; D is undetermined. V lost 7 bases and J 0 bases, leaving 8 bases between the germline ends. The CDR3 consists of 14 residues. Per germline, CDR1 SGDLS and CDR2 YYNGEE.